Shown below are 26 T cell receptor beta chains from a single sample sequenced in a study of CD4 T cells in relation to SARS-CoV-2 and coronaviruses. Assay: immunoSEQ multiplex PCR; the TCRdb copy retains only in-frame clones and omits some. The sample includes about 19,000 clones, over 70% of them seen just once. Before the COVID-19 pandemic, during about 2011-2019, CD4+ T cells were taken from unexposed donors. After approximately ten days of culture, CD4+ T cells were isolated. These receptors lack a known antigen. The sequencing sample was made of CD4+ T cells from PBMCs, cultured in vitro. Receptors were obtained from a human donor in good health.

This clone was counted between two and nine times. The V gene is TRBV5-1, the J gene TRBJ1-2, with TRBD1 matching over 8 bases. The CDR3 covers 14 residues. Germline V lookup: CDR1 SGHRS, CDR2 YFSETQ. The ends lost 0 bases at V and 3 bases at J; junction bases unmatched: 1. The CDR3 nucleotides read TGCGCCAGCAGCTTGGCGACAGGGGACTATGGCTACACCTTC. It encodes CASSLATGDYGYTF.

The rearrangement links TRBV5-4 to TRBJ2-1; the match to TRBD2 covers 12 bases. Losses at the gene ends were 0 bases for V and 3 bases for J; bases not matched to a gene: 7. CDR3 length: 18 residues. The V gene's germline CDR1 is SGHNT and CDR2 YYREEE (reference sequence). CDR3 bases: TGTGCCAGCAGCTTGGCATCTAGCGGGAGGGCCAACTACAATGAGCAGTTCTTC. Protein: CASSLASSGRANYNEQFF.

The CDR3 spells CSGRGGNVGNIQYF. DNA of the CDR3: TGCAGCGGTAGGGGGGGGAATGTTGGAAACATTCAGTACTTC. The V gene is TRBV29-1, the J gene TRBJ2-4, with a weak D call TRBD2 (7 bases). CDR1 is SQVTM, CDR2 ANQGSEA, per germline. V lost 7 bases to trimming and J lost 6 bases, with 19 bases between them. This CDR3 region has 14 residues.

The rearrangement uses TRBV25-1 and TRBJ2-5; a weak D match, TRBD2 (5 bases). Trimming removed 6 bases at V and 5 bases at J, with 19 bases between. Germline V gene data show CDR1 as MGHDK and CDR2 as SYGVNS. The CDR3 is 15 amino acids. The CDR3 reads CASRQADRGWETQYF. The CDR3 DNA follows: TGTGCCAGCAGACAAGCGGACCGGGGTTGGGAGACCCAGTACTTC. The entire variable domain, with the rest obtained from reference TRBV25-1 and TRBJ2-5, is as follows: EADIYQTPRYLVIGTGKKITLECSQTMGHDKMYWYQQDPGMELHLIHYSYGVNSTEKGDLSSESTVSRIRTEHFPLTLESARPSHTSQYLCASRQADRGWETQYFGPGTRLLVL.

The rearrangement uses TRBV30 and TRBJ2-5; D gene uncertain. Trimming removed 5 bases at V and 5 bases at J, with 21 bases between. The CDR3 loop spans 15 amino acids. Germline CDR1 is GTSNPN and CDR2 is SVGIG (reference sequence). The DNA for the CDR3 is TGTGCCTGGGTGCCTCCCCTTACTACTGGGGAGACCCAGTACTTC. Amino acid sequence: CAWVPPLTTGETQYF.

The V gene is TRBV5-6, the J gene TRBJ1-6; tentative D call: TRBD1 (5 bases). The CDR3 length is 17 residues. Trimming left V 0 bases short and J 7 bases short, with 17 bases between. From germline, CDR1 is SGHDT and CDR2 YYEEEE. The CDR3 region is CASSLVLGGVQNSPLHF. DNA of the CDR3: TGTGCCAGCAGCTTGGTGTTGGGAGGGGTACAAAATTCACCCCTCCACTTT.

This clone appeared a few times. V gene TRBV28 combines with J gene TRBJ1-5, with unresolved D. The CDR3 has 16 amino acids. In germline, CDR1 is MDHEN, CDR2 SYDVKM. Trimming removed 7 bases at V and 0 bases at J, with 16 bases between. Here the CDR3 reads CASTPQRAYSNQPQHF. Here the CDR3 DNA reads TGTGCCAGCACCCCACAGAGAGCCTATAGCAATCAGCCCCAGCATTTT. Full variable domain (missing parts from reference TRBV28 and TRBJ1-5): DVKVTQSSRYLVKRTGEKVFLECVQDMDHENMFWYRQDPGLGLRLIYFSYDVKMKEKGDIPEGYSVSREKKERFSLILESASTNQTSMYLCASTPQRAYSNQPQHFGDGTRLSIL.

J is TRBJ1-4 and V is TRBV25-1, with 10 nucleotides matching TRBD1. This CDR3 contains 16 residues. The germline gives CDR1 MGHDK, CDR2 SYGVNS. The V gene end was trimmed by 6 bases and the J gene end by 8 bases; junction bases not matched to a gene: 12. In DNA, the CDR3 is TGTGCCAGCAGCGATTACGCCGGGACAGGGGTCGAAAAACTGTTTTTT. Amino acid sequence: CASSDYAGTGVEKLFF.

Only a few counts were recorded for this clone. V gene TRBV12-2 combines with J gene TRBJ1-2. TRBV12-2 is noted as a pseudogene. The CDR3 length is 14 residues. CDR3 loop: CASRRAAVIYGYTF. CDR3 nucleotide sequence: TGTGCAAGTCGCCGGGCAGCGGTAATCTATGGCTACACCTTC.

This clone was detected a few times. J is TRBJ1-2 and V is TRBV5-4; D is unresolved. The V and J ends lost 2 bases and 7 bases respectively, with 12 bases between them. The CDR3 extends over 13 amino acids. The germline CDR1 and CDR2 sequences are SGHNT and YYREEE (reference sequence). CDR3 DNA: TGTGCCAGCAGCTTTGAGGTCGGATTTGGCTACACCTTC. Its protein product is CASSFEVGFGYTF.

V is TRBV30 and J is TRBJ2-7; 8 positions match TRBD1. Germline V gene sequence: CDR1 GTSNPN, CDR2 SVGIG (reference sequence). The CDR3 has 13 residues. The J segment lost 7 bases and the V segment lost 2 bases, leaving 7 bases of the junction unmatched. The CDR3 DNA reads as TGTGCCTGGAGTATCCAGACAGGGGATGAGCAGTACTTC. It is translated as CAWSIQTGDEQYF.

The rearrangement links TRBV4-1 to TRBJ1-4; D is unresolved. Germline CDR1 is MGHRA and CDR2 is YSYEKL. The length of the CDR3 is 17 residues. V lost 2 bases and J 8 bases, leaving 21 bases between the germline ends. The CDR3 reads CASSQPLTRQSREKLFF. The CDR3, as DNA: TGCGCCAGCAGCCAACCCCTTACTAGACAATCTCGGGAAAAACTGTTTTTT.

This clone was observed a single time. The V gene is TRBV11-2, the J gene TRBJ2-6; no clear D. The CDR3 runs 15 residues. The V end lost 4 bases, the J end lost 4 bases, and 11 bases lay between the germline ends. Looked up from germline, CDR1 is SGHAT and CDR2 is FQNNGV. The CDR3 DNA sequence: TGTGCCAGCAGCTCTCAGCCCGGCGGGGCCAACGTCCTGACTTTC. Translating it yields CASSSQPGGANVLTF.

The V and J genes are TRBV6-5 and TRBJ1-6; 8 nucleotides align to TRBD1. The CDR3 runs to 14 residues. V shed 5 bases, J shed 5 bases, and the junction held 2 bases outside the gene matches. CDR1 and CDR2 from the germline V gene are MNHEY and SVGAGI. In DNA, the CDR3 is TGTGCCAGCAGTAGGGGACAGGATAATTCACCCCTCCACTTT. It yields the protein CASSRGQDNSPLHF.

The V gene is TRBV10-3, the J gene TRBJ2-1; no clear D gene. The CDR3 is 16 amino acids. CDR1 and CDR2 from the germline V gene are ENHRY and SYGVKD. The V gene lost 4 bases and the J gene lost 5 bases, with 18 bases spanning the gap. CDR3 in DNA: TGTGCCATCAGTGGCCTCGTGGCAGCACGAAACAATGAGCAGTTCTTC. Its protein product is CAISGLVAARNNEQFF.

The V call is TRBV2, the J call TRBJ1-2; possible D gene TRBD1, 5 bases. There are 12 residues in the CDR3. The germline gives CDR1 SNHLY, CDR2 FYNNEI. V was clipped by 9 bases and J by 5 bases, with 13 bases between them. CDR3 sequence reads: CASRGSGYGYTF. The CDR3 DNA follows: TGTGCCAGTCGGGGGTCCGGGTATGGCTACACCTTC.

The CDR3 coding sequence is TGTGCCAGCAGTTCGGGACAGGGCAATCAGCCCCAGCATTTT. It codes for CASSSGQGNQPQHF. The chain couples TRBV6-5 to TRBJ1-5; 8 nucleotides line up with TRBD1. CDR3 length: 14 residues. Germline V lookup: CDR1 MNHEY, CDR2 SVGAGI. The V and J ends lost 4 bases and 2 bases, in that order; junction bases with no gene match: 1.

J is TRBJ2-5 and V is TRBV27; D might be TRBD1 (6 bases). This CDR3 contains 15 residues. Deletions cut 0 bases from V and 0 bases from J, with 8 bases between. Per germline, CDR1 MNHEY and CDR2 SMNVEV (reference sequence). This chain's CDR3 is CASSLSWDNQETQYF. For the CDR3, the DNA is TGTGCCAGCAGTTTATCGTGGGACAACCAAGAGACCCAGTACTTC.

V usage is TRBV7-2 and J usage is TRBJ2-1; D is ambiguous. CDR1 is SGHTA, CDR2 FQGNSA, per germline. CDR3 length: 14 residues. V was trimmed by 1 base and J by 8 bases, leaving 12 bases between them. The CDR3: CASSLDQSIYEQFF. The CDR3 coding sequence is TGTGCCAGCAGCTTAGATCAGAGTATTTATGAGCAGTTCTTC.

The chain uses TRBV4-3 and TRBJ1-2; possible D gene TRBD1, 5 bases. Germline V gene data show CDR1 as LGHNA and CDR2 as YSLEER. The CDR3 loop spans 14 amino acids. V was shortened by 1 base and J by 4 bases, with 10 bases between the two germline ends. The CDR3 sequence is CASSQGGGVYGYTF. CDR3 in DNA: TGCGCCAGCAGCCAAGGTGGGGGAGTCTATGGCTACACCTTC.

The genes are TRBV12-5 and TRBJ2-5; TRBD1 or TRBD2 may be the D gene (5 bases each). V lost 6 bases, J lost 1 base, and 9 bases lay in between. CDR3 length: 13 amino acids. Germline loops: CDR1 LGHNT, CDR2 FRNRAP. The CDR3 protein is CASGGRTQETQYF. In DNA, the CDR3 is TGTGCTAGTGGGGGACGGACCCAAGAGACCCAGTACTTC.

This clone was seen only a few times. The rearrangement links TRBV3-1 (or the pseudogene TRBV3-2) to TRBJ1-6; perhaps TRBD1 as D (5 bases). This CDR3 contains 15 residues. Trimming removed 3 bases at V and 7 bases at J, with 13 bases between. Germline V gene data show CDR1 as LGHDT and CDR2 as YNNKEL (reference sequence). Here the CDR3 reads CASSQGVLPNSPLHF. The CDR3 DNA reads TGTGCCAGCAGCCAGGGGGTCCTTCCCAATTCACCCCTCCACTTT.

As for this clone: The junction departs from the called germline gene at one end, perhaps through a read error. The chain is built from TRBV10-3 and TRBJ2-3, with 7 bases identical to TRBD2. CDR3 length: 15 residues. CDR1 and CDR2 from the germline V gene are ENHRY and SYGVKD. The CDR3 is CAISEASGRTDTQCF. Here the CDR3 DNA reads TGTGCCATCAGTGAGGCTAGCGGTCGCACAGATACGCAGTGTTTT.

This chain connects TRBV7-2 to TRBJ2-7; 12 positions agree with TRBD1. The CDR3 is 16 residues long. The V and J ends lost 5 bases and 7 bases, in that order; junction bases with no gene match: 12. Germline V gives CDR1 SGHTA, CDR2 FQGNSA. The CDR3 loop is CASSGSGTGGTKEQYF. The CDR3, as DNA: TGTGCCAGCAGCGGTTCCGGGACAGGGGGCACCAAGGAGCAGTACTTC.

This chain links TRBV9 with TRBJ2-1, with 10 bases matching TRBD1. V was pared by 3 bases and J by 7 bases, with 13 bases of the junction left unmatched. From germline, CDR1 is SGDLS and CDR2 YYNGEE. The CDR3 loop spans 17 amino acids. CDR3 protein: CASSAYSGTGVGNEQFF. CDR3 nucleotide sequence: TGTGCCAGCAGCGCCTACTCCGGGACAGGGGTCGGGAATGAGCAGTTCTTC.

This chain joins TRBV19 and TRBJ1-4; D unclear. Germline-derived CDR1 and CDR2 are LNHDA and SQIVND (reference sequence). With 1 base removed from V and 0 bases from J, the gap between germline ends came to 9 bases. The CDR3 sequence is 16 residues long. The CDR3 DNA reads as TGTGCCAGTAGTATAGGGCAGGCGACAACTAATGAAAAACTGTTTTTT. It translates to CASSIGQATTNEKLFF.